The entry that follows covers one TCR beta chain sequence. In the original processing: Estimation of nucleated cell counts was performed using reference gene primer amplification. The table came from immunoSEQ multiplex PCR; TCRdb's copy has only in-frame clones and leaves some out. For V, J and clone size, that table is used; D and trimming come from the DNA. There are around 320,000 clones in the sample; approximately 85% occur only once, and roughly 7.8% lies in the top ten. This entry is derived from a study of blood T cell repertoires in COVID-19. Whole-study context: Both acute and convalescent COVID-19 samples were obtained from the United States, Italy and Spain. From T cells, B-cell-depleted T cells, or PBMCs came the material, which was cDNA or gDNA.

The CDR3 runs 12 residues. The V gene end was trimmed by 2 bases and the J gene end by 7 bases; junction bases not matched to a gene: 1. Germline V CDR1 and CDR2: LGHNA, YNFKEQ. The source material was peripheral blood. The sequence was obtained from a human donor in a cohort sampled during active COVID-19. The V call is TRBV4-2, the J call TRBJ1-2; 7 nucleotides align to TRBD1. This CDR3 is CASSQRQGGYTF. The CDR3 DNA reads as TGTGCCAGCAGCCAAAGACAGGGTGGCTACACCTTC.